Shown below are 5 T cell receptor beta chains from a single sample sequenced in a study of blood T cell repertoires in COVID-19. Profiled with immunoSEQ multiplex PCR; TCRdb holds only in-frame clones, not every one. The table records some 110,000 clones, roughly 80% of them present only once. The specimen was peripheral blood. All receptors derive from a man aged 30 to 39 with acute or convalescent COVID-19.

This chain uses TRBV6-2 or TRBV6-3 with TRBJ1-4; 7 bases match TRBD1. This CDR3 has 14 amino acids. Looked up from germline, CDR1 is MNHEY and CDR2 is SVGEGT. V lost 5 bases to trimming and J lost 7 bases; unmatched junction nucleotides: 7. The CDR3 here is CASSDRDSPEKLFF. CDR3 coding DNA: TGTGCCAGCAGTGACCGGGACAGCCCTGAAAAACTGTTTTTT.

This clone occurred once. The CDR3 loop is CASSQSGIREKLFF. The CDR3 bases are TGTGCCAGCAGCCAATCGGGGATCCGGGAAAAACTGTTTTTT. The chain uses TRBV14 and TRBJ1-4; D remains ambiguous. CDR3 length equals 14 residues. Between the trimmed V and J ends, which lost 2 bases and 8 bases, there was a span of 12 bases. Germline V gene lookup returns CDR1 SGHDN and CDR2 FVKESK.

The chain couples TRBV9 to TRBJ1-1, with D uncertain. The CDR3 spans 13 residues. In germline, CDR1 is SGDLS, CDR2 YYNGEE. Deletions cut 0 bases from V and 1 base from J, with 4 bases between. CDR3 sequence reads: CASSVEQNTEAFF. As DNA, the CDR3 is TGTGCCAGCAGCGTAGAACAGAACACTGAAGCTTTCTTT.

The chain combines TRBV15 with TRBJ2-3; D is perhaps TRBD2 (6 bases). CDR1 and CDR2 from the germline V gene are LNHNV and YYDKDF (reference sequence). Trimming pared 1 base from V and 6 bases from J, leaving 11 bases between. The CDR3 is made up of 14 amino acids. The CDR3 nucleotides are TGTGCCACCAGCAGAGTAGACAGCGGGGATACGCAGTATTTT. It translates to CATSRVDSGDTQYF.

The V and J genes are TRBV28 and TRBJ2-3, with TRBD2 matching 9 bases. Germline values: CDR1 MDHEN, CDR2 SYDVKM. The CDR3 sequence is 15 residues long. The ends lost 6 bases at V and 3 bases at J; junction bases unmatched: 7. In nucleotides, the CDR3 is TGTGCCAGCAGCTCCCGGACTAGCGCGACAGATACGCAGTATTTT. Protein: CASSSRTSATDTQYF. Together with reference TRBV28 and TRBJ2-3, the CDR3 gives the full variable domain: DVKVTQSSRYLVKRTGEKVFLECVQDMDHENMFWYRQDPGLGLRLIYFSYDVKMKEKGDIPEGYSVSREKKERFSLILESASTNQTSMYLCASSSRTSATDTQYFGPGTRLTVL.